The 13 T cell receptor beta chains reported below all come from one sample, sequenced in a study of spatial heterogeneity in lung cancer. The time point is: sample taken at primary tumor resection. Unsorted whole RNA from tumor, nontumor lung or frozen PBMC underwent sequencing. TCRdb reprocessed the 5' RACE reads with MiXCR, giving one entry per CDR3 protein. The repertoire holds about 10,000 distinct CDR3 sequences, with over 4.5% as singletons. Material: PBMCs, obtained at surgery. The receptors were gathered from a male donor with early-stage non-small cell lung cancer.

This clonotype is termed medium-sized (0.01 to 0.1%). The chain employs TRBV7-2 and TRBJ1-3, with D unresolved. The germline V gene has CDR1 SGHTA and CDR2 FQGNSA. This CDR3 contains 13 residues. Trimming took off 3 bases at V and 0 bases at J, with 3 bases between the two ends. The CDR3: CASSLDSGNTIYF. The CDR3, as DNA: TGTGCCAGCAGCTTGGACTCTGGAAACACCATATATTTT.

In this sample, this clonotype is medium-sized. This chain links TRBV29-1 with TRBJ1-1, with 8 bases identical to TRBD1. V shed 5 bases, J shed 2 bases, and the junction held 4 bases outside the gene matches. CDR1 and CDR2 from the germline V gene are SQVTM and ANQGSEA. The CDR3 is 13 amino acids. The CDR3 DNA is TGCAGCGTTAGGCCAGGGGGCAACACTGAAGCTTTCTTT. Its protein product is CSVRPGGNTEAFF.

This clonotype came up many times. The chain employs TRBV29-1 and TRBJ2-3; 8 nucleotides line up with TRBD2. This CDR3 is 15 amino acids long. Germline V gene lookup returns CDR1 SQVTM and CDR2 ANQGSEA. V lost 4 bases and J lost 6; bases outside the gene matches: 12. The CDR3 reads CSVAWSSGAPDTQYF. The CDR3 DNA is TGCAGCGTTGCTTGGAGTAGCGGGGCGCCGGATACGCAGTATTTT.

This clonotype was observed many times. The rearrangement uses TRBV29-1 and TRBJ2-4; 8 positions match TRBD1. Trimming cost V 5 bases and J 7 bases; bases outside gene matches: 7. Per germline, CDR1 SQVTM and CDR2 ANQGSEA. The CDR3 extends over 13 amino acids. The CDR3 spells CSVTPGGDNIQYF. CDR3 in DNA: TGCAGCGTTACCCCAGGGGGCGATAACATTCAGTACTTC.

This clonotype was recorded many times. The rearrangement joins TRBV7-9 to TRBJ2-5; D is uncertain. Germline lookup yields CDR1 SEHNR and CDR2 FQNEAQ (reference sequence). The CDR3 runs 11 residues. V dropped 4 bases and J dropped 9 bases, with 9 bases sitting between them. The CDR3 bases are TGTGCCAGCAGCTCCCCGTCCGCCCAGTACTTC. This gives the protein CASSSPSAQYF.

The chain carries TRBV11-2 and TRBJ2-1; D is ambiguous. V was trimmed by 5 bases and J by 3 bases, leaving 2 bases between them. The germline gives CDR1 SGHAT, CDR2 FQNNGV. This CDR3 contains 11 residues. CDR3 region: CASSDYNEQFF. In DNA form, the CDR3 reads TGTGCCAGCAGCGACTACAATGAGCAGTTCTTC.

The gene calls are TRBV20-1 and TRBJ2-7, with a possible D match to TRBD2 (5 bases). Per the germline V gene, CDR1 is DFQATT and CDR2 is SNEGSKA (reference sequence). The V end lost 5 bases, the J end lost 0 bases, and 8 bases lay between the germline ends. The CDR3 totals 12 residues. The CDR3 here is CSAQRPSYEQYF. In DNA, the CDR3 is TGCAGTGCTCAGCGGCCCTCCTACGAGCAGTACTTC.

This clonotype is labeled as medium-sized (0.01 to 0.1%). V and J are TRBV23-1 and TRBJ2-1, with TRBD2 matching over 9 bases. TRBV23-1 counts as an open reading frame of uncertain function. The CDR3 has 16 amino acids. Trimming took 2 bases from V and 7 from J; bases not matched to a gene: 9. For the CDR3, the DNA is TGCGCCAGCAGTCAAATATCGGCTAGCGGGATGAATGAGCAGTTCTTC. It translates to CASSQISASGMNEQFF.

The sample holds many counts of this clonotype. CDR3 nucleotide sequence: TGCAGTGCTCGTGATTGGGGCGCAGATACGCAGTATTTT. It is translated as CSARDWGADTQYF. The V call is TRBV20-1, the J call TRBJ2-3; tentative D call: TRBD1 (5 bases). Trimming took off 5 bases at V and 4 bases at J, with 13 bases between the two ends. Germline V gene sequence: CDR1 DFQATT, CDR2 SNEGSKA (reference sequence). This CDR3 region has 13 residues.

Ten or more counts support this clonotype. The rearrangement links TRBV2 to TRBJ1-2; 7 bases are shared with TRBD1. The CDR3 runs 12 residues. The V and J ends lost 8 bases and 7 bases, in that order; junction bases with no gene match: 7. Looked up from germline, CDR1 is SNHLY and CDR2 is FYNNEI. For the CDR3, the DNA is TGTGCCAGCCTTACAGGGGAGGCTGGCTACACCTTC. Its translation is CASLTGEAGYTF.

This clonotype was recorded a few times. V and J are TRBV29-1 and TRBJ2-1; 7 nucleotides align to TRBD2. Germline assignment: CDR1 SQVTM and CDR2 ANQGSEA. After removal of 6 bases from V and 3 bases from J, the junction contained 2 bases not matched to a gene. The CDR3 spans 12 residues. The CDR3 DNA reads TGCAGCGTAGCGGGAATCTACAATGAGCAGTTCTTC. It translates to CSVAGIYNEQFF.

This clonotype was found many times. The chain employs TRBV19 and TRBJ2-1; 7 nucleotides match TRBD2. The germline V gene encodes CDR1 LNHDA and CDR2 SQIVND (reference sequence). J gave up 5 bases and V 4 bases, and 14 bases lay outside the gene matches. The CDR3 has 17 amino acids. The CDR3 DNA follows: TGTGCCAGTAGTACAACGTCAGGCGGGAGCGGTAACAATGAGCAGTTCTTC. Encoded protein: CASSTTSGGSGNNEQFF.

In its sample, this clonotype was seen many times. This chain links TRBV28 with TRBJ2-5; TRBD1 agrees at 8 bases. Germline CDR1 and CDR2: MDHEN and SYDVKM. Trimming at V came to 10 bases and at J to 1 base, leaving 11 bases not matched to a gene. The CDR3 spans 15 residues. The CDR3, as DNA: TGTGCCACCGCTGGGACAGGAGGAGCCCAAGAGACCCAGTACTTC. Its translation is CATAGTGGAQETQYF. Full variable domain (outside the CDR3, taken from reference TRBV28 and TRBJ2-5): DVKVTQSSRYLVKRTGEKVFLECVQDMDHENMFWYRQDPGLGLRLIYFSYDVKMKEKGDIPEGYSVSREKKERFSLILESASTNQTSMYLCATAGTGGAQETQYFGPGTRLLVL.